This entry concerns a single TCR beta chain. This CDR3 has 17 residues. After removal of 5 bases from V and 3 bases from J, the junction contained 8 bases not matched to a gene. The germline gives CDR1 SGHTA, CDR2 FQGTGA. TCRdb passed the 5' RACE reads through MiXCR, listing each CDR3 protein once. The sample includes fewer than 65,000 distinct CDR3 sequences, roughly 30% of them seen just once. Sequenced sample: tumor-infiltrating naive CD4+ T cells sorted from the breast tumor. The sample's subset: naive CD4+ T cells, CD4+CD45RA+CD25-. This clonotype originated in a female donor with breast cancer. The chain is built from TRBV7-3 and TRBJ1-5; 12 nucleotides align to TRBD1. CDR3 sequence reads: CASSAPGQGADNQPQHF. The CDR3 bases are TGTGCCAGCAGCGCGCCGGGACAGGGGGCTGACAATCAGCCCCAGCATTTT. Filled out from reference TRBV7-3 and TRBJ1-5, the complete variable domain reads GAGVSQTPSNKVTEKGKYVELRCDPISGHTALYWYRQSLGQGPEFLIYFQGTGAADDSGLPNDRFFAVRPEGSVSTLKIQRTERGDSAVYLCASSAPGQGADNQPQHFGDGTRLSIL.